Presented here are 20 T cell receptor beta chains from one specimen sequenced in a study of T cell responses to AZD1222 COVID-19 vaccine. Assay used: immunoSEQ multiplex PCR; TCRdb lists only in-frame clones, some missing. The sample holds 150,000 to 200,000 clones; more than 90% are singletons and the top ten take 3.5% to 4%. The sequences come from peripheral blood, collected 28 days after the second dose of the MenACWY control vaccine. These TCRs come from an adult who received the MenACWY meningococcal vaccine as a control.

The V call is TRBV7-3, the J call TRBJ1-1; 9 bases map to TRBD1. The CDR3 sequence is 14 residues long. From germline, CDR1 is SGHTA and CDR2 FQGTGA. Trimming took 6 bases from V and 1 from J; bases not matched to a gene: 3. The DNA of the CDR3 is TGTGCCAGCAGTCGACAGGGGGGGAACACTGAAGCTTTCTTT. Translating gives CASSRQGGNTEAFF.

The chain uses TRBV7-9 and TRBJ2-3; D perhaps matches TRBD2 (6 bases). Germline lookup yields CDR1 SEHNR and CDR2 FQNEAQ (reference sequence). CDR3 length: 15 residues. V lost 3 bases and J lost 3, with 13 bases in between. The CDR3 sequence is CASSFVVGGTDTQYF. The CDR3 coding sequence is TGTGCCAGCAGCTTCGTGGTGGGGGGAACAGATACGCAGTATTTT.

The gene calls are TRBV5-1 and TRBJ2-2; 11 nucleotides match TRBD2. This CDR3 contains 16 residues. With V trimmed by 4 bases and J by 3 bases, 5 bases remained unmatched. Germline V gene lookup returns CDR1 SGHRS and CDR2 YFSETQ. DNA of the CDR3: TGCGCCAGCAGCCCCCTACTAGCGGGAGACACCGGGGAGCTGTTTTTT. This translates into CASSPLLAGDTGELFF. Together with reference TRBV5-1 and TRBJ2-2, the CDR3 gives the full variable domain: KAGVTQTPRYLIKTRGQQVTLSCSPISGHRSVSWYQQTPGQGLQFLFEYFSETQRNKGNFPGRFSGRQFSNSRSEMNVSTLELGDSALYLCASSPLLAGDTGELFFGEGSRLTVL.

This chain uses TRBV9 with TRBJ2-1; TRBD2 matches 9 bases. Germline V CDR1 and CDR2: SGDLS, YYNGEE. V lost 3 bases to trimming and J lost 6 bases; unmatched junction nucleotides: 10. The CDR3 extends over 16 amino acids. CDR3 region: CASSGVGGRAGNEQFF. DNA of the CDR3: TGTGCCAGCAGCGGAGTCGGCGGGAGGGCCGGCAATGAGCAGTTCTTC.

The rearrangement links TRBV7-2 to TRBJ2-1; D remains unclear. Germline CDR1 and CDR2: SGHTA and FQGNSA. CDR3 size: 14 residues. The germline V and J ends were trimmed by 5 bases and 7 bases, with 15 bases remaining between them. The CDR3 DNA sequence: TGTGCCAGCAGCCCCCAAGCCACGAAAAATGAGCAGTTCTTC. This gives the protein CASSPQATKNEQFF.

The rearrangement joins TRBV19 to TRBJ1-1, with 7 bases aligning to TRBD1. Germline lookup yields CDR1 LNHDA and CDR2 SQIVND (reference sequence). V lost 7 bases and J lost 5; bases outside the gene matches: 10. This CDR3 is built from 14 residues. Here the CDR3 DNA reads TGTGCCAGTATTAGAGACAGGGCTGGAACTGAAGCTTTCTTT. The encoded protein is CASIRDRAGTEAFF.

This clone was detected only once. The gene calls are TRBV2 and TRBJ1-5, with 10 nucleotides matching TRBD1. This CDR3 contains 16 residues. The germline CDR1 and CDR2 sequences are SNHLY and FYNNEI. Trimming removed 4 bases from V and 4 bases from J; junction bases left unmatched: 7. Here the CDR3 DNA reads TGTGCCAGCAGTGGACCCGGGACAGGGGTAAATCAGCCCCAGCATTTT. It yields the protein CASSGPGTGVNQPQHF.

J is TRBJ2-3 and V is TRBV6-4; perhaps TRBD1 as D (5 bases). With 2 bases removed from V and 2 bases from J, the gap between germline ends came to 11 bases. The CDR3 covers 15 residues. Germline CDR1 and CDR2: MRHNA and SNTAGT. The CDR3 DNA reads TGTGCCAGCAGTGACAGGGGCGTTCTCACAGATACGCAGTATTTT. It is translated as CASSDRGVLTDTQYF.

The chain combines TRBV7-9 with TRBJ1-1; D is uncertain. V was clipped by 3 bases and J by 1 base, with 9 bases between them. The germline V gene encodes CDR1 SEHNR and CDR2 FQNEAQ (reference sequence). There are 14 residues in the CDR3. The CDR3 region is CASSLRRENTEAFF. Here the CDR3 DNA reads TGTGCCAGCAGCTTGAGGCGGGAGAACACTGAAGCTTTCTTT.

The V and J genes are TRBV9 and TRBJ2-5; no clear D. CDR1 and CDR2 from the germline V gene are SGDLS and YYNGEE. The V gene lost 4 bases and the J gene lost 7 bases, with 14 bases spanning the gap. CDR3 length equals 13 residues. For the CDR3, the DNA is TGTGCCAGCAGCCCGCGGTTAGTCGGGACCCAGTACTTC. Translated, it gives CASSPRLVGTQYF.

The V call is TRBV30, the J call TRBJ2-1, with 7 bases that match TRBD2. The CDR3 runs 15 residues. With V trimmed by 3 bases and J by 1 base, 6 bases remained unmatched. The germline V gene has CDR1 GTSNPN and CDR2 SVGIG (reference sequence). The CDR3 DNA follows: TGTGCCTGGAGCAACCCTAGCGGTTCCTACAATGAGCAGTTCTTC. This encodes CAWSNPSGSYNEQFF.

The CDR3 loop reads CASSSWGDEQFF. The CDR3, as DNA: TGTGCCAGCAGCTCCTGGGGAGATGAGCAGTTCTTC. The genes are TRBV11-2 and TRBJ2-1; a weak D match, TRBD2 (5 bases). The V end was cut by 4 bases, the J end by 8 bases, with 9 bases between. Germline V gene lookup returns CDR1 SGHAT and CDR2 FQNNGV. CDR3 length equals 12 residues.

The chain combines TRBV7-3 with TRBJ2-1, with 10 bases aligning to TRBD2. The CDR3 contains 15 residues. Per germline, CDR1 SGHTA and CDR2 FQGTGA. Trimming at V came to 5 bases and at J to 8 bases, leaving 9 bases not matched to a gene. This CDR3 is CASSILAGRNDEQFF. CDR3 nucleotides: TGTGCCAGCAGCATACTAGCGGGAAGAAACGATGAGCAGTTCTTC. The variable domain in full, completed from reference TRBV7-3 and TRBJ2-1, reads GAGVSQTPSNKVTEKGKYVELRCDPISGHTALYWYRQSLGQGPEFLIYFQGTGAADDSGLPNDRFFAVRPEGSVSTLKIQRTERGDSAVYLCASSILAGRNDEQFFGPGTRLTVL.

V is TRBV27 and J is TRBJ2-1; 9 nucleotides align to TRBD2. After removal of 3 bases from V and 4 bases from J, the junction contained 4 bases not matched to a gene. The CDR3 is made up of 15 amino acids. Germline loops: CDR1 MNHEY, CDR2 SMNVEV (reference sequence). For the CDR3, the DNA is TGTGCCAGCAGTTTGGTAAGCGGGGGGTACAATGAGCAGTTCTTC. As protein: CASSLVSGGYNEQFF.

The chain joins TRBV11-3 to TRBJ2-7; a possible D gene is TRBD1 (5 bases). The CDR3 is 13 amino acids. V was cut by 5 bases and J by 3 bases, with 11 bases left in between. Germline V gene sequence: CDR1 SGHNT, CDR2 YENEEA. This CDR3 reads CASSPRQLYEQYF. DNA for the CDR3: TGTGCCAGCAGCCCCCGACAGCTCTACGAGCAGTACTTC.

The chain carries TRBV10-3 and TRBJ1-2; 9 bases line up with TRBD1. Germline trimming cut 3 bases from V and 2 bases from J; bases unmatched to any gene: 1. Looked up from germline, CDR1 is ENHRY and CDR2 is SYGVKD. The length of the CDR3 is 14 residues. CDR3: CAISDGTGNYGYTF. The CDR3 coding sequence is TGTGCCATCAGTGATGGGACAGGGAACTATGGCTACACCTTC.

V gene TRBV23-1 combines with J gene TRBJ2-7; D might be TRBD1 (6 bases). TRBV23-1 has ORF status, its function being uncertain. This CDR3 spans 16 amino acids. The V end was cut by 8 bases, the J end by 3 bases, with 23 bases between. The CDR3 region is CASLNPGQGNYYEQYF. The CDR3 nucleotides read TGCGCCAGCCTAAACCCCGGGCAGGGGAACTACTACGAGCAGTACTTC.

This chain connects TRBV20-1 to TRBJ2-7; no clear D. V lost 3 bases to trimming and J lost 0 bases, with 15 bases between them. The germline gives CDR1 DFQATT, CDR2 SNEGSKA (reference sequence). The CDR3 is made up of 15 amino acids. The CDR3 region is CSASFRTGSSYEQYF. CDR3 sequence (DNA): TGCAGTGCTAGTTTTCGGACGGGTAGCTCCTACGAGCAGTACTTC.

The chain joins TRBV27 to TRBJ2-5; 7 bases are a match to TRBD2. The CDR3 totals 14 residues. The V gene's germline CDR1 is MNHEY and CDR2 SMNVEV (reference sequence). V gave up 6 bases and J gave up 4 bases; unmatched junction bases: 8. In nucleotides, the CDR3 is TGTGCCAGCAGCCGGACTAGTGGTAGAGAGACCCAGTACTTC. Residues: CASSRTSGRETQYF.

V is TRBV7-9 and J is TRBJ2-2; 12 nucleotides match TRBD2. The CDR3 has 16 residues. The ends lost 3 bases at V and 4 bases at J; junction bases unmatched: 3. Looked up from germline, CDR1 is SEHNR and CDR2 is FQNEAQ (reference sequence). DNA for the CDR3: TGTGCCAGCAGCTTCCTAGCGGGAGGGCCCACCGGGGAGCTGTTTTTT. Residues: CASSFLAGGPTGELFF.